The 5 T cell receptor beta chains below come from one sample, sequenced in a study of blood T cell repertoires in COVID-19 (dated by TCRdb to between 2020 and 2021). Library generation was performed with the immunoSEQ multiplex PCR assay. This is the immuneACCESS table as TCRdb keeps it, with only in-frame sequences that have V and J called. A part of the clones is gone; compared with another copy, unresolved V genes explain less than half, and the rest is unexplained. The sample table shows around 15,000 clones, and around 91% are seen once. The ten largest clones take up about 4.1% of the sample. Sequenced sample: peripheral blood. All receptors come from a man in his fifties or sixties with active COVID-19.

The rearrangement joins TRBV7-2 to TRBJ1-1; TRBD1 is a possible D gene (5 bases). Deletions cut 2 bases from V and 3 bases from J, with 13 bases between. Per the germline V gene, CDR1 is SGHTA and CDR2 is FQGNSA. CDR3 size: 15 residues. CDR3 coding DNA: TGTGCCAGCAGCTTATCCGGGGGTGAGCACACTGAAGCTTTCTTT. Translated: CASSLSGGEHTEAFF.

The chain joins TRBV9 to TRBJ2-7; 7 bases are a match to TRBD1. Germline CDR1 SGDLS, CDR2 YYNGEE. This CDR3 is built from 14 residues. With 0 bases clipped from V and 6 bases from J, the junction kept 6 bases outside the gene matches. The CDR3 DNA is TGTGCCAGCAGCGTAGGAGAAGGGGGCCTCGAGCAGTACTTC. This encodes CASSVGEGGLEQYF.

The chain is built from TRBV7-2 and TRBJ2-3; TRBD2 agrees at 7 bases. J lost 4 bases, V lost 6 bases, and 13 bases had no gene match. Per germline, CDR1 SGHTA and CDR2 FQGNSA. There are 16 residues in the CDR3. The CDR3 sequence: CASSTSAGPGADTQYF. Written as DNA, the CDR3 is TGTGCCAGCAGTACTTCAGCGGGGCCGGGCGCAGATACGCAGTATTTT. The whole variable domain, remainder taken from reference TRBV7-2 and TRBJ2-3, is GAGVSQSPSNKVTEKGKDVELRCDPISGHTALYWYRQSLGQGLEFLIYFQGNSAPDKSGLPSDRFSAERTGGSVSTLTIQRTQQEDSAVYLCASSTSAGPGADTQYFGPGTRLTVL.

V usage is TRBV5-4 and J usage is TRBJ2-1; D might be TRBD1 (6 bases). Trimming shortened V by 5 bases and J by 0 bases, and 12 bases separated the two germline ends. This CDR3 has 15 residues. Germline CDR1 SGHNT, CDR2 YYREEE (reference sequence). This CDR3 reads CASSFDRSSYNEQFF. CDR3 nucleotides: TGTGCCAGCAGTTTTGACAGGAGCTCCTACAATGAGCAGTTCTTC.

This chain joins TRBV5-5 and TRBJ2-7; D is perhaps TRBD1 (6 bases). The V end was cut by 0 bases, the J end by 3 bases, with 10 bases between. Per germline, CDR1 SGHKS and CDR2 YYEKEE (reference sequence). The CDR3 is 14 residues long. CDR3 DNA sequence: TGTGCCAGCAGCTTGGCGGGGACACTCTACGAGCAGTACGTC. Its protein is CASSLAGTLYEQYV.